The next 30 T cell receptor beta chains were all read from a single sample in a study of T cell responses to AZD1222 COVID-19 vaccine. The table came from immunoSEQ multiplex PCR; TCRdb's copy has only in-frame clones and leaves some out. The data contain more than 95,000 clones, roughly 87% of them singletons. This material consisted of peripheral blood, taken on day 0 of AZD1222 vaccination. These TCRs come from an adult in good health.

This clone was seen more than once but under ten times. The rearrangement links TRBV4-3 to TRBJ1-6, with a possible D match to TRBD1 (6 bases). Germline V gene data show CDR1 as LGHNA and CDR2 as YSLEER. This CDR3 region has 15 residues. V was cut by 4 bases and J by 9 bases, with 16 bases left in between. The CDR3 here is CASSLSRGGGSPLHF. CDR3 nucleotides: TGCGCCAGCAGCCTATCCAGGGGAGGTGGTTCACCCCTCCACTTT.

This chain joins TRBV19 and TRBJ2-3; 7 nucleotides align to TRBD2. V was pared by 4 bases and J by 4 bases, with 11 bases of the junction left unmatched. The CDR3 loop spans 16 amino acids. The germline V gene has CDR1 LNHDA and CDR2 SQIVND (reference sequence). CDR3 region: CASSRGGPASPDTQYF. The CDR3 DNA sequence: TGTGCCAGTAGTAGGGGGGGACCGGCGTCCCCAGATACGCAGTATTTT.

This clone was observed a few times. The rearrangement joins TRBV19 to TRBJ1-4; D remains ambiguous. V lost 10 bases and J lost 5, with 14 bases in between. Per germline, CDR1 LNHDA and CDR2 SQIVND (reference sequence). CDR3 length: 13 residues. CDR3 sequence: CATRTVDNEKLFF. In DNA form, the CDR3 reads TGTGCCACCAGGACCGTTGACAATGAAAAACTGTTTTTT.

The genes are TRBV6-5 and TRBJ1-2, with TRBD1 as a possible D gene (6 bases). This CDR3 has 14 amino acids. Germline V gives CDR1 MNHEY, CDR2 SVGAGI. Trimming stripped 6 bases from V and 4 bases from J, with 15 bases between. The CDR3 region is CASRDLQGIYGYTF. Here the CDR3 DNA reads TGTGCCAGCAGAGATCTCCAGGGGATCTATGGCTACACCTTC.

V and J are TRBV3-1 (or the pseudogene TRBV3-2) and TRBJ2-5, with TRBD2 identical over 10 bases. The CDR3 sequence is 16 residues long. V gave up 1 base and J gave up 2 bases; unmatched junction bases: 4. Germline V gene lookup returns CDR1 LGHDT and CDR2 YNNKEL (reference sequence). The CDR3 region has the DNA TGTGCCAGCAGCCAAGGTAGCGGGGGGCCACAAGAGACCCAGTACTTC. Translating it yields CASSQGSGGPQETQYF.

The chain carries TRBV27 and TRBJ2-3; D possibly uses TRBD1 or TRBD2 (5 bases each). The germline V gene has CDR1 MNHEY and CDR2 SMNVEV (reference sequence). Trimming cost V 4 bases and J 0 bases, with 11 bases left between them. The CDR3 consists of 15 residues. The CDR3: CASSWGRTSTDTQYF. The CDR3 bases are TGTGCCAGCAGTTGGGGACGGACGAGCACAGATACGCAGTATTTT.

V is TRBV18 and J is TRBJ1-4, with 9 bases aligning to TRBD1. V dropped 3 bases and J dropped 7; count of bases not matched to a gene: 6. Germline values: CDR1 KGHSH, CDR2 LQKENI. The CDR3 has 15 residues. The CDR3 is CASSPKGQGVEKLFF. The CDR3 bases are TGTGCCAGCTCACCTAAGGGACAGGGAGTTGAAAAACTGTTTTTT.

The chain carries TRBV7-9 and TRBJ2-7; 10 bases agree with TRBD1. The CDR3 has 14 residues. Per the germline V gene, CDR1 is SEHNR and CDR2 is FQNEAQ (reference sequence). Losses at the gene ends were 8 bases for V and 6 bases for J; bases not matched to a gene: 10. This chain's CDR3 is CASGVPGTGAEQYF. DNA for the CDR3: TGTGCCAGCGGAGTACCCGGGACAGGGGCCGAGCAGTACTTC.

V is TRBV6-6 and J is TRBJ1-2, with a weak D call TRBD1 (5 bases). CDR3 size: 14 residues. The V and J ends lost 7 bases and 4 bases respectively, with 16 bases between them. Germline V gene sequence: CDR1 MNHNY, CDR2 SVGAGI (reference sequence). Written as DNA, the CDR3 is TGTGCCAGCACCGGAGGGGCAAGAGGCTATGGCTACACCTTC. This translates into CASTGGARGYGYTF.

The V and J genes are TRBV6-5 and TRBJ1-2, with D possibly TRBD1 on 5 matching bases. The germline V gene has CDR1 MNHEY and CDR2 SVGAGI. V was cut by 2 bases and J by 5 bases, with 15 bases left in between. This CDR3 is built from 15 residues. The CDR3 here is CASSYLGTDEYGYTF. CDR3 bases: TGTGCCAGCAGTTACCTTGGGACGGACGAATATGGCTACACCTTC.

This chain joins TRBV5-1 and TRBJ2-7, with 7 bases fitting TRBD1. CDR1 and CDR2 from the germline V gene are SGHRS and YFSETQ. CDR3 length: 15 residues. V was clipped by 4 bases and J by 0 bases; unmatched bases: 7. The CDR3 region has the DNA TGCGCCAGCAGCCCATCGACAGGGAGCTCCTACGAGCAGTACTTC. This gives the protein CASSPSTGSSYEQYF.

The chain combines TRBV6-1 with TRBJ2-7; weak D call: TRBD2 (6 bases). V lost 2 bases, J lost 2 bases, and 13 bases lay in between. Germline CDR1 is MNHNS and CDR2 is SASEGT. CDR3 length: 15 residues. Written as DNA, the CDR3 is TGTGCCAGCAGTGAACAGGGCGGGGCCGCCTACGAGCAGTACTTC. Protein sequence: CASSEQGGAAYEQYF.

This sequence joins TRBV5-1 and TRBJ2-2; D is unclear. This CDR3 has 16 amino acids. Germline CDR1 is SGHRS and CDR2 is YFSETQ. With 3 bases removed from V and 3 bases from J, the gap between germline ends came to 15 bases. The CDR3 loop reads CASSSDVSMDTGELFF. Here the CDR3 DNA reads TGCGCCAGCAGCTCGGACGTATCTATGGACACCGGGGAGCTGTTTTTT.

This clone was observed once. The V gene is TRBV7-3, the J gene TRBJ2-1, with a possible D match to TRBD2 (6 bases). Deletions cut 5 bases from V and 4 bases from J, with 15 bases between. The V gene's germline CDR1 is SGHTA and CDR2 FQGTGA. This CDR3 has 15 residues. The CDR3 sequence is CASSPGRRLYNEQFF. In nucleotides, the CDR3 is TGTGCCAGCAGCCCAGGGAGGCGACTTTACAATGAGCAGTTCTTC.

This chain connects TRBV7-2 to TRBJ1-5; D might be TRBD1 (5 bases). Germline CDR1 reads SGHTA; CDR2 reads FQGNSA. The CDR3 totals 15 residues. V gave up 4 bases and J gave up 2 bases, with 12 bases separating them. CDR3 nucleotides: TGTGCCAGCAGCTCCACAAAGGGGCGCAATCAGCCCCAGCATTTT. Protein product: CASSSTKGRNQPQHF.

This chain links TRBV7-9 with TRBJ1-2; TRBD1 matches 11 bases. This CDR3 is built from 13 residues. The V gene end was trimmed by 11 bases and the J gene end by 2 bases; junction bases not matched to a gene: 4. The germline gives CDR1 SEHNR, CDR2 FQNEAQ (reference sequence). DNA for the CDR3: TGTGCCCTTGGGACAGGGGGAAACTATGGCTACACCTTC. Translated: CALGTGGNYGYTF.

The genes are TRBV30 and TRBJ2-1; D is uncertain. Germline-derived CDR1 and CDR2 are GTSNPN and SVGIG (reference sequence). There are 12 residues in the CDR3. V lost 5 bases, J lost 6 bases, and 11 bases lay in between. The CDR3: CAWAPRRNEQFF. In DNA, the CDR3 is TGTGCCTGGGCCCCTCGGCGCAATGAGCAGTTCTTC.

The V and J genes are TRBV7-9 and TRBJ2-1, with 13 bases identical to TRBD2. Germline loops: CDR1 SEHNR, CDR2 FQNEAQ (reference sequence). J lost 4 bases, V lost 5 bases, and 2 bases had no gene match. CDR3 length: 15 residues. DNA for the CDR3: TGTGCCAGCAGCAGGGGACTAGCGGGGTACAATGAGCAGTTCTTC. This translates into CASSRGLAGYNEQFF.

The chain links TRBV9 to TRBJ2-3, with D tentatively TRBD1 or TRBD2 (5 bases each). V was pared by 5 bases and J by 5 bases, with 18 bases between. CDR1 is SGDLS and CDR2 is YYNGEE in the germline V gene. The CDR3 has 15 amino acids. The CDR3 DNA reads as TGTGCCAGCAGTGCTACAGGCGATGGGAGAGATACGCAGTATTTT. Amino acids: CASSATGDGRDTQYF.

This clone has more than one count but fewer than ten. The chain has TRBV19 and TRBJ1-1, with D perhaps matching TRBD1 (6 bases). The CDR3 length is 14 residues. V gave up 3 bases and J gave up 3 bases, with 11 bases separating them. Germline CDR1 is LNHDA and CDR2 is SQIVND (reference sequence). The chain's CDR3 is CASSIAGADTEAFF. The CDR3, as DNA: TGTGCCAGTAGTATCGCGGGGGCGGACACTGAAGCTTTCTTT.

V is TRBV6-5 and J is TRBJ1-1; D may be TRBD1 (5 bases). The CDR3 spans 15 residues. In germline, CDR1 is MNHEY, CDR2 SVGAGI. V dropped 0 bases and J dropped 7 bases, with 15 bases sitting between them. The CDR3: CASSYSARVSGEAFF. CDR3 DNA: TGTGCCAGCAGTTACTCCGCCAGGGTCTCGGGTGAAGCTTTCTTT.

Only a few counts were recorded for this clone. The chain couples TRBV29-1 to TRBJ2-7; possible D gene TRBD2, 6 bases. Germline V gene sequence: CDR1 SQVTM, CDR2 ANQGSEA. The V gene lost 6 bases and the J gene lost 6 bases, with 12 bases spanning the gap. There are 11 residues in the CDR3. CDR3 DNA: TGCAGCGTCCGGGAGAAGGGCGAGCAGTACTTC. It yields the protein CSVREKGEQYF.

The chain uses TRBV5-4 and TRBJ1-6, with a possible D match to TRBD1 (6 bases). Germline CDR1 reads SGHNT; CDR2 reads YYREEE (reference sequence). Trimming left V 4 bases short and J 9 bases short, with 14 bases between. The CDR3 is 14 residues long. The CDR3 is CASSLQGSGSPLHF. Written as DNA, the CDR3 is TGTGCCAGCAGCCTACAGGGCTCAGGTTCACCCCTCCACTTT. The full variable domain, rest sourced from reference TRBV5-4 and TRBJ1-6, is ETGVTQSPTHLIKTRGQQVTLRCSSQSGHNTVSWYQQALGQGPQFIFQYYREEENGRGNFPPRFSGLQFPNYSSELNVNALELDDSALYLCASSLQGSGSPLHFGNGTRLTVT.

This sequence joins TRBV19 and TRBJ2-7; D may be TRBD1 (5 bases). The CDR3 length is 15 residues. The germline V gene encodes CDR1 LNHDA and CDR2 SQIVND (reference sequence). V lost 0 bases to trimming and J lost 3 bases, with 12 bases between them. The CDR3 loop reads CASSIDPQGIYEQYF. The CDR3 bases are TGTGCCAGTAGTATAGACCCGCAGGGAATCTACGAGCAGTACTTC.

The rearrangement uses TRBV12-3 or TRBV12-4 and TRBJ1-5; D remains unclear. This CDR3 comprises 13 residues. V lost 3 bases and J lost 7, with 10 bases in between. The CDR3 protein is CASSLREEQPQHF. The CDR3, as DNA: TGTGCCAGCAGTTTGAGGGAGGAACAGCCCCAGCATTTT.

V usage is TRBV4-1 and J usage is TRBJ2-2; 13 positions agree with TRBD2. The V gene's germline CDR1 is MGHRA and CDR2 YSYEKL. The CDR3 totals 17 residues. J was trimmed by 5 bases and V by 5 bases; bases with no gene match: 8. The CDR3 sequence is CASSLTSGGARTGELFF. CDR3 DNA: TGCGCCAGCAGCTTAACTAGCGGGGGGGCAAGGACCGGGGAGCTGTTTTTT.

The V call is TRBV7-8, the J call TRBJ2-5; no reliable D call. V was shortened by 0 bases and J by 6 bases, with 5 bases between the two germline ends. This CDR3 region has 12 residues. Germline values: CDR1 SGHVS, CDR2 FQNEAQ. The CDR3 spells CASSLAWQTQYF. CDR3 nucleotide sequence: TGTGCCAGCAGCTTAGCGTGGCAGACCCAGTACTTC.

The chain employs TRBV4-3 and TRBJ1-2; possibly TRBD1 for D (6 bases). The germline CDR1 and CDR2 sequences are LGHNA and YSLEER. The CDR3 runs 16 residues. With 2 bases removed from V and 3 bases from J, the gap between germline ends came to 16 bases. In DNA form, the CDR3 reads TGCGCCAGCAGCCAACCCGGGTCGGCAGGGGACTATGGCTACACCTTC. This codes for CASSQPGSAGDYGYTF.

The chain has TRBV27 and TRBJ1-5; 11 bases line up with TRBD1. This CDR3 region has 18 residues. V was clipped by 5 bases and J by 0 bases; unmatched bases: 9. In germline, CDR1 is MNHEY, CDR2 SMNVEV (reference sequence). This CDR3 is CASSPTSGQGASNQPQHF. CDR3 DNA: TGTGCCAGCAGTCCCACCTCTGGACAGGGGGCTAGCAATCAGCCCCAGCATTTT.

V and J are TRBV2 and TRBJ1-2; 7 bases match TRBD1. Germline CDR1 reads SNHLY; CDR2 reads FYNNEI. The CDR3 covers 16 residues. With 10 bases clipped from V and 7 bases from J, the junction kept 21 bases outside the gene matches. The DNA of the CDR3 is TGTGCCACCTCGGTTAGGGAGACAGGGTACCCTAGTGGCTACACCTTC. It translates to CATSVRETGYPSGYTF.